The next 8 T cell receptor beta chains were all read from a single sample in a study of beta chain features in type 1 diabetes. The whole isolated RNA underwent reverse transcription, so sequencing captured expressed TCRB transcripts. Measured with immunoSEQ multiplex PCR; TCRdb has only the in-frame clones, and not every one. Altogether more than 110,000 clones are present, less than 9% being singletons, with the ten largest covering about 1.4%. The sample was central memory CD4+ T cells from blood. The receptors here all came from a woman in her twenties or thirties in good health.

This clone was recorded many times. The J gene is TRBJ2-6, the V gene TRBV7-3; D is undetermined. This CDR3 has 14 amino acids. The V gene's germline CDR1 is SGHTA and CDR2 FQGTGA. V was shortened by 7 bases and J by 0 bases, with 7 bases between the two germline ends. The CDR3 nucleotides read TGTGCCAGCACCCTAGACTCTGGGGCCAACGTCCTGACTTTC. This gives the protein CASTLDSGANVLTF. Supplemented by reference TRBV7-3 and TRBJ2-6, the full variable domain reads GAGVSQTPSNKVTEKGKYVELRCDPISGHTALYWYRQSLGQGPEFLIYFQGTGAADDSGLPNDRFFAVRPEGSVSTLKIQRTERGDSAVYLCASTLDSGANVLTFGAGSRLTVL.

This clone was observed a few times. The chain links TRBV2 to TRBJ1-1; 8 bases line up with TRBD1. Trimming at V came to 4 bases and at J to 5 bases, leaving 6 bases not matched to a gene. The CDR3 is 14 amino acids. Germline lookup yields CDR1 SNHLY and CDR2 FYNNEI. The CDR3 sequence is CASSVLRGQTEAFF. The CDR3 DNA sequence: TGTGCCAGCAGTGTTCTCAGGGGGCAAACTGAAGCTTTCTTT.

The rearrangement links TRBV2 to TRBJ2-1; the D gene is possibly TRBD1 (6 bases). The CDR3 sequence is 13 residues long. Trimming stripped 5 bases from V and 5 bases from J, with 10 bases between. In germline, CDR1 is SNHLY, CDR2 FYNNEI. The CDR3 loop is CASSKGVNNEQFF. The DNA of the CDR3 is TGTGCCAGCAGTAAGGGGGTTAACAATGAGCAGTTCTTC.

The V and J genes are TRBV2 and TRBJ1-5; D remains ambiguous. This CDR3 contains 14 residues. In germline, CDR1 is SNHLY, CDR2 FYNNEI. V was pared by 4 bases and J by 0 bases, with 7 bases between. The CDR3 DNA reads as TGTGCCAGCAGTGTCGGGGATAGCAATCAGCCCCAGCATTTT. This sequence encodes CASSVGDSNQPQHF.

This clone has only a few counts. The chain carries TRBV5-1 and TRBJ2-3; the D is unclear. Trimming pared 0 bases from V and 0 bases from J, leaving 8 bases between. There are 15 residues in the CDR3. The V gene's germline CDR1 is SGHRS and CDR2 YFSETQ. The CDR3 is CASSLDNASTDTQYF. CDR3 bases: TGCGCCAGCAGCTTGGACAACGCTAGCACAGATACGCAGTATTTT. The whole variable domain, filled in from reference TRBV5-1 and TRBJ2-3, reads KAGVTQTPRYLIKTRGQQVTLSCSPISGHRSVSWYQQTPGQGLQFLFEYFSETQRNKGNFPGRFSGRQFSNSRSEMNVSTLELGDSALYLCASSLDNASTDTQYFGPGTRLTVL.

This clone turned up a few times. The J gene is TRBJ1-1, the V gene TRBV15; D is perhaps TRBD1 (5 bases). The V gene lost 0 bases and the J gene lost 10 bases, with 12 bases spanning the gap. CDR3 length: 13 residues. Germline-derived CDR1 and CDR2 are LNHNV and YYDKDF (reference sequence). CDR3 nucleotides: TGTGCCACCAGCAGAGAGGAGGGGTTGAGAGCTTTCTTT. It yields the protein CATSREEGLRAFF. The full variable domain, in which reference TRBV15 and TRBJ1-1 provide the parts outside the CDR3, is DAMVIQNPRYQVTQFGKPVTLSCSQTLNHNVMYWYQQKSSQAPKLLFHYYDKDFNNEADTPDNFQSRRPNTSFCFLDIRSPGLGDTAMYLCATSREEGLRAFFGQGTRLTVV.

The chain is built from TRBV7-8 and TRBJ2-1; possibly TRBD2 for D (6 bases). Germline-derived CDR1 and CDR2 are SGHVS and FQNEAQ. V was clipped by 8 bases and J by 9 bases, with 23 bases between them. This CDR3 is 15 amino acids long. CDR3 loop: CASGGVGRPSSEQFF. The DNA for the CDR3 is TGTGCCAGCGGAGGGGTTGGGAGGCCCAGCAGTGAGCAGTTCTTC.

The chain uses TRBV7-8 and TRBJ2-5; D may be TRBD2 (6 bases). The germline CDR1 and CDR2 sequences are SGHVS and FQNEAQ. The CDR3 length is 14 residues. The V end lost 5 bases, the J end lost 11 bases, and 21 bases lay between the germline ends. This CDR3 is CASSPRLSSGEQYF. CDR3 nucleotides: TGTGCCAGCAGCCCCCGGCTCTCCTCGGGAGAGCAGTACTTC.